A single sample is the source of the 25 T cell receptor beta chains below, sequenced in a study of blood T cells in healthy people across ages. The authors ran a second PCR of about 7 to 11 cycles using a sample-barcoded 5' primer and a J-beta primer mix. TCRdb re-called the 5' RACE reads with MiXCR, one entry per CDR3 protein. The data hold 1 million to 1.2 million distinct CDR3 sequences, with more than 30% observed a single time. The sequencing input was blood. The receptors derive from a man younger than 30 in good health.

The genes are TRBV20-1 and TRBJ1-1; weak D call: TRBD1 (6 bases). The V end was cut by 6 bases, the J end by 5 bases, with 25 bases between. Germline-derived CDR1 and CDR2 are DFQATT and SNEGSKA (reference sequence). This CDR3 has 16 residues. In DNA, the CDR3 is TGCAGTGCAAACGCCTATGGGGCAGGGCAGGGGACTGAAGCTTTCTTT. It encodes CSANAYGAGQGTEAFF.

The V gene is TRBV4-3, the J gene TRBJ2-2; D is unresolved. CDR1 is LGHNA and CDR2 is YSLEER in the germline V gene. Trimming pared 1 base from V and 6 bases from J, leaving 12 bases between. The CDR3 runs to 15 residues. The CDR3 DNA sequence: TGCGCCAGCAGCCAAGTCCTAGGGATCGCCGGGGAGCTGTTTTTT. Its protein is CASSQVLGIAGELFF.

This clonotype was detected only a few times. The chain links TRBV5-5 to TRBJ1-2; D perhaps matches TRBD1 (5 bases). This CDR3 contains 14 residues. Germline V gene sequence: CDR1 SGHKS, CDR2 YYEKEE (reference sequence). The V end was cut by 4 bases, the J end by 4 bases, with 14 bases between. CDR3 in amino acids: CASSPTQVIYGYTF. The CDR3 coding sequence is TGTGCCAGCAGCCCCACACAGGTCATCTATGGCTACACCTTC.

This chain uses TRBV20-1 with TRBJ1-5, with a weak D call TRBD1 (5 bases). Germline lookup yields CDR1 DFQATT and CDR2 SNEGSKA (reference sequence). V lost 3 bases and J lost 6, with 18 bases in between. The CDR3 runs to 15 residues. CDR3 in DNA: TGCAGTGCTAGTGAAAGTGTGGGTGGGGCTCAGCCCCAGCATTTT. It yields the protein CSASESVGGAQPQHF.

This clonotype appeared a few times. The chain joins TRBV3-1 to TRBJ1-1, with D hard to call. Germline CDR1 LGHDT, CDR2 YNNKEL (reference sequence). The CDR3 spans 15 residues. V lost 5 bases and J lost 3, with 16 bases in between. The CDR3 sequence: CASSSHGRRDTEAFF. CDR3 in DNA: TGTGCCAGCAGCTCACATGGGCGGAGGGACACTGAAGCTTTCTTT.

This clonotype was seen just once. V is TRBV6-2 or TRBV6-3 and J is TRBJ1-1; no firm D call. Germline V gives CDR1 MNHEY, CDR2 SVGEGT. V was cut by 4 bases and J by 7 bases, with 13 bases left in between. This CDR3 has 13 residues. Written as DNA, the CDR3 is TGTGCCAGCAGTTTAGCCCTCGTTGGTGAAGCTTTCTTT. It yields the protein CASSLALVGEAFF.

This clonotype has more than one count but fewer than ten. V gene TRBV20-1 combines with J gene TRBJ2-7, with 7 bases fitting TRBD2. The CDR3 is 14 amino acids. J lost 4 bases, V lost 4 bases, and 10 bases had no gene match. The germline gives CDR1 DFQATT, CDR2 SNEGSKA (reference sequence). The CDR3 loop is CSANFLGTTYEQYF. The CDR3 DNA sequence: TGCAGTGCTAATTTTCTCGGGACTACGTACGAGCAGTACTTC.

The CDR3 DNA is TGTGCCAGCAGCTCGACAGGGGTGATAGACACCATATATTTT. Its translation is CASSSTGVIDTIYF. This sequence joins TRBV7-2 and TRBJ1-3; 8 bases align to TRBD1. This CDR3 is built from 14 residues. Germline V gene data show CDR1 as SGHTA and CDR2 as FQGNSA. The V and J ends lost 4 bases and 8 bases, in that order; junction bases with no gene match: 7.

The chain joins TRBV27 to TRBJ1-2; a possible D gene is TRBD1 (5 bases). The germline CDR1 and CDR2 sequences are MNHEY and SMNVEV (reference sequence). The CDR3 spans 17 residues. With 4 bases removed from V and 4 bases from J, the gap between germline ends came to 22 bases. The CDR3: CASSSSGVQGSVYGYTF. As DNA, the CDR3 is TGTGCCAGCAGTTCATCGGGGGTCCAAGGGTCGGTCTATGGCTACACCTTC.

The chain couples TRBV29-1 to TRBJ2-2, with D unclear. Germline V gene lookup returns CDR1 SQVTM and CDR2 ANQGSEA. Trimming pared 8 bases from V and 3 bases from J, leaving 13 bases between. The CDR3 covers 13 residues. The CDR3 nucleotides read TGCAGCATACGGGCTAGGGACACCGGGGAGCTGTTTTTT. Amino acid sequence: CSIRARDTGELFF.

The V and J genes are TRBV5-1 and TRBJ2-3; the D gene is possibly TRBD2 (6 bases). The ends were cut back, 0 bases at V and 4 bases at J, with 12 bases in the middle. The length of the CDR3 is 15 residues. Germline values: CDR1 SGHRS, CDR2 YFSETQ. The CDR3 region is CASSLGIGGADTQYF. The CDR3 bases are TGCGCCAGCAGCTTGGGGATCGGGGGAGCAGATACGCAGTATTTT.

There are a few counts of this clonotype. The chain joins TRBV6-5 to TRBJ2-3, with 8 positions matching TRBD1. Germline assignment: CDR1 MNHEY and CDR2 SVGAGI. CDR3 length: 16 amino acids. J was trimmed by 0 bases and V by 10 bases; bases with no gene match: 12. Here the CDR3 DNA reads TGTGCCACCACCCTCGGGCAGGGGGCGAGCACAGATACGCAGTATTTT. It yields the protein CATTLGQGASTDTQYF.

The chain couples TRBV11-2 to TRBJ2-1, with 11 bases matching TRBD1. The CDR3 runs 14 residues. J lost 9 bases, V lost 4 bases, and 5 bases had no gene match. CDR1 and CDR2 (germline): SGHAT, FQNNGV. The DNA of the CDR3 is TGTGCCAGCAGCTCGGGACAGGGGGGAACTGAGCAGTTCTTC. This codes for CASSSGQGGTEQFF.

This clonotype was seen more than once but under ten times. This rearrangement joins TRBV29-1 to TRBJ1-1; 7 nucleotides match TRBD1. Per germline, CDR1 SQVTM and CDR2 ANQGSEA. J lost 4 bases, V lost 3 bases, and 8 bases had no gene match. CDR3 length: 14 residues. The CDR3 region is CSVEVRGRSTEAFF. The CDR3 DNA follows: TGCAGCGTTGAGGTCAGGGGGAGGAGCACTGAAGCTTTCTTT.

This chain links TRBV5-1 with TRBJ1-2, with 7 bases lining up with TRBD1. The CDR3 runs to 14 residues. V gave up 4 bases and J gave up 6 bases; unmatched junction bases: 9. Germline CDR1 reads SGHRS; CDR2 reads YFSETQ. The CDR3 sequence is CASSPSGQLDGYTF. CDR3 nucleotides: TGCGCCAGCAGCCCATCGGGACAGTTGGATGGCTACACCTTC.

A remark on this clonotype: One end of the junction varies from germline; a read error may be responsible. V usage is TRBV4-3 and J usage is TRBJ1-6; the match to TRBD1 covers 7 bases. CDR3 length: 16 amino acids. Germline V gives CDR1 LGHNA, CDR2 YSLEER. CDR3 sequence (DNA): TGCGCCAGCAGCCAAGATGCCCAGGGGGATAATTCACTCCTCCACTTT. This sequence encodes CASSQDAQGDNSLLHF.

This chain links TRBV6-2 or TRBV6-3 with TRBJ1-5; 9 bases are a match to TRBD1. The CDR3 has 16 amino acids. V lost 8 bases to trimming and J lost 6 bases; unmatched junction nucleotides: 14. Per the germline V gene, CDR1 is MNHEY and CDR2 is SVGEGT. The CDR3 here is CASRQKDRGSIQPQHF. The CDR3 nucleotides read TGTGCCAGCCGTCAAAAAGACAGGGGGAGTATTCAGCCCCAGCATTTT.

The rearrangement links TRBV4-3 to TRBJ2-6; perhaps D is TRBD1 or TRBD2 (5 bases each). The CDR3 is 18 residues long. CDR1 LGHNA and CDR2 YSLEER come from the germline V gene. V was shortened by 0 bases and J by 0 bases, with 12 bases between the two germline ends. CDR3: CASSQDYLGTSGANVLTF. The CDR3 DNA reads as TGCGCCAGCAGCCAAGATTATTTAGGGACCTCTGGGGCCAACGTCCTGACTTTC.

The chain employs TRBV6-5 and TRBJ2-1, with a tentative D call TRBD1 (6 bases). CDR3 size: 11 residues. Germline assignment: CDR1 MNHEY and CDR2 SVGAGI. Trimming removed 6 bases from V and 10 bases from J, with 10 bases in between. The CDR3 spells CASRTGTEQFF. The DNA of the CDR3 is TGTGCCAGCAGAACCGGGACAGAGCAGTTCTTC.

The sample holds a few counts of this clonotype. The J gene is TRBJ2-5, the V gene TRBV4-3; 8 bases align to TRBD1. CDR3 length: 14 residues. The germline gives CDR1 LGHNA, CDR2 YSLEER. Losses at the gene ends were 4 bases for V and 5 bases for J; bases not matched to a gene: 6. The chain's CDR3 is CASSRKDRDETQYF. Here the CDR3 DNA reads TGCGCCAGCAGCCGAAAGGACAGGGACGAGACCCAGTACTTC.

This clonotype was detected only once. This chain joins TRBV7-8 and TRBJ2-1, with 8 bases identical to TRBD2. CDR3 length equals 16 residues. CDR1 is SGHVS and CDR2 is FQNEAQ in the germline V gene. Unmatched junction bases numbered 6, after V lost 0 bases and J lost 5 bases. The DNA of the CDR3 is TGTGCCAGCAGCTTAGCGGCGGGGGGCCTAAACAATGAGCAGTTCTTC. It translates to CASSLAAGGLNNEQFF. Full variable domain (remainder filled in from reference TRBV7-8 and TRBJ2-1): GAGVSQSPRYKVAKRGQDVALRCDPISGHVSLFWYQQALGQGPEFLTYFQNEAQLDKSGLPSDRFFAERPEGSVSTLKIQRTQQEDSAVYLCASSLAAGGLNNEQFFGPGTRLTVL.

The V call is TRBV5-1, the J call TRBJ2-3; possibly TRBD2 for D (6 bases). Trimming shortened V by 9 bases and J by 4 bases, and 24 bases separated the two germline ends. Germline V gene data show CDR1 as SGHRS and CDR2 as YFSETQ. This CDR3 contains 16 residues. The DNA of the CDR3 is TGCGCCATCAAATTGGACGGCAGGCGGGGTGCAGATACGCAGTATTTT. Its translation: CAIKLDGRRGADTQYF.

This sequence joins TRBV27 and TRBJ2-7; D is unresolved. V was shortened by 5 bases and J by 6 bases, with 14 bases between the two germline ends. This CDR3 is 13 amino acids long. Per germline, CDR1 MNHEY and CDR2 SMNVEV (reference sequence). The CDR3 sequence is CASSATLVGEQYF. The CDR3, as DNA: TGTGCCAGCAGTGCGACCCTGGTTGGCGAGCAGTACTTC.

V and J are TRBV5-1 and TRBJ2-7; D possibly corresponds to TRBD1 (6 bases). V was cut by 0 bases and J by 3 bases, with 10 bases left in between. In germline, CDR1 is SGHRS, CDR2 YFSETQ. The CDR3 has 14 amino acids. The CDR3 is CASSLDGQLYEQYF. Here the CDR3 DNA reads TGCGCCAGCAGCTTGGATGGACAGCTCTACGAGCAGTACTTC.

This clonotype was counted a few times. The gene calls are TRBV2 and TRBJ1-2, with D unresolved. This CDR3 has 16 residues. CDR1 is SNHLY and CDR2 is FYNNEI in the germline V gene. Trimming removed 5 bases from V and 3 bases from J, with 19 bases in between. CDR3 DNA: TGTGCCAGCAGTACTACAACCCTTGAGTTATACTATGGCTACACCTTC. It translates to CASSTTTLELYYGYTF.